Below, one T cell receptor (beta chain) is given with its context. Primers used in a second PCR of roughly 6 to 12 cycles were a sample-barcoded 5' primer and a J-beta primer mix. TCRdb re-called the 5' RACE reads with MiXCR, one entry per CDR3 protein. The sample gives about 650,000 distinct CDR3 sequences, approximately 30% of which show up once; approximately 15% is in the top ten. The sample originates from a study of blood T cells in healthy people across ages. The CDR3 has 11 residues. Germline CDR1 is GTSNPN and CDR2 is SVGIG (reference sequence). Trimming took 5 bases from V and 4 from J, leaving 9 bases between them.

The receptor's source is an elderly woman in good health. This chain links TRBV30 with TRBJ2-7, with D uncertain. Sequenced sample: blood. CDR3 in amino acids: CAWLKGYEQYF. The CDR3 region has the DNA TGTGCCTGGCTGAAGGGATACGAGCAGTACTTC.